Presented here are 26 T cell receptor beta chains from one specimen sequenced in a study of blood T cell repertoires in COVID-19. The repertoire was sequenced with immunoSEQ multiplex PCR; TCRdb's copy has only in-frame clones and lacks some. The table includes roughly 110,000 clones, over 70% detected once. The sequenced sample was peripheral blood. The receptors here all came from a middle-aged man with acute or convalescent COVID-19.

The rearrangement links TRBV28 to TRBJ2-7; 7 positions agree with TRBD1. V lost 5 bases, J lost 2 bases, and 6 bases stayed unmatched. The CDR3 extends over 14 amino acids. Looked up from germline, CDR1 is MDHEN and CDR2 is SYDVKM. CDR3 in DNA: TGTGCCAGCAGTCAAGACGGGACAGCCTACGAGCAGTACTTC. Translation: CASSQDGTAYEQYF. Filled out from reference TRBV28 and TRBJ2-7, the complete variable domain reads DVKVTQSSRYLVKRTGEKVFLECVQDMDHENMFWYRQDPGLGLRLIYFSYDVKMKEKGDIPEGYSVSREKKERFSLILESASTNQTSMYLCASSQDGTAYEQYFGPGTRLTVT.

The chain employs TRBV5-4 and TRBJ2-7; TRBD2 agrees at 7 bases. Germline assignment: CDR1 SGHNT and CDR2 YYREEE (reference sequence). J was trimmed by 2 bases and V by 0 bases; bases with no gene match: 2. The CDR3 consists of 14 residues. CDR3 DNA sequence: TGTGCCAGCAGCTTGGGGAGCGGGGCCTACGAGCAGTACGTC. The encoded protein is CASSLGSGAYEQYV.

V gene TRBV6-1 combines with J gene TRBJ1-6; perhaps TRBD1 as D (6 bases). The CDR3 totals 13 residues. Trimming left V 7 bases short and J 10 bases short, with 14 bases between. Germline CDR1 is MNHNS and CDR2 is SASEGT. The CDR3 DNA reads TGTGCCAGCAAGGAAATACAGGGCTCACCCCTCCACTTT. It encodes CASKEIQGSPLHF.

For the CDR3, the DNA is TGTGCCAGCAGGGGTGACAGTACTGGGGGCTACACCTTC. Its translation: CASRGDSTGGYTF. The genes are TRBV2 and TRBJ1-2; D might be TRBD1 (5 bases). Trimming stripped 6 bases from V and 8 bases from J, with 16 bases between. Germline values: CDR1 SNHLY, CDR2 FYNNEI. CDR3 length: 13 residues. Variable domain in full (rest from reference TRBV2 and TRBJ1-2): EPEVTQTPSHQVTQMGQEVILRCVPISNHLYFYWYRQILGQKVEFLVSFYNNEISEKSEIFDDQFSVERPDGSNFTLKIRSTKLEDSAMYFCASRGDSTGGYTFGSGTRLTVV.

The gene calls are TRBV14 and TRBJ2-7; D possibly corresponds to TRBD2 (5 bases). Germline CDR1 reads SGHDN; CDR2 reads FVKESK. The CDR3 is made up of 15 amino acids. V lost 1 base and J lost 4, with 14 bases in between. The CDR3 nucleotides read TGTGCCAGCAGCCAAGTCAACAGCCGCGGGTACGAGCAGTACTTC. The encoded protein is CASSQVNSRGYEQYF.

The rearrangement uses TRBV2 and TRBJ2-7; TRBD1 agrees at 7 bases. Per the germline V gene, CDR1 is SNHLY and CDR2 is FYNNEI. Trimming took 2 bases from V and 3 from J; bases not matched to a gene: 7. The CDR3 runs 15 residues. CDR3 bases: TGTGCCAGCAGTGAACGGCAGGGGGTTAACTACGAGCAGTACTTC. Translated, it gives CASSERQGVNYEQYF.

As DNA, the CDR3 is TGCGCCAGCAGCTTGGGCGGGGCTGGGGCCAACGTCCTGACTTTC. This gives the protein CASSLGGAGANVLTF. The chain carries TRBV5-1 and TRBJ2-6; tentative D call: TRBD2 (6 bases). The CDR3 contains 15 residues. Germline V lookup: CDR1 SGHRS, CDR2 YFSETQ. Trimming cost V 0 bases and J 2 bases, with 6 bases left between them. Variable domain in full (rest from reference TRBV5-1 and TRBJ2-6): KAGVTQTPRYLIKTRGQQVTLSCSPISGHRSVSWYQQTPGQGLQFLFEYFSETQRNKGNFPGRFSGRQFSNSRSEMNVSTLELGDSALYLCASSLGGAGANVLTFGAGSRLTVL.

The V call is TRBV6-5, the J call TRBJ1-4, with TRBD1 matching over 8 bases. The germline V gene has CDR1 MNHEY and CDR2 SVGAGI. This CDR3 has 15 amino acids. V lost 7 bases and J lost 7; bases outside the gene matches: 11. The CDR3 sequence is CASTSGQGAFEKLFF. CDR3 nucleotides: TGTGCCAGCACTAGCGGACAGGGAGCTTTTGAAAAACTGTTTTTT.

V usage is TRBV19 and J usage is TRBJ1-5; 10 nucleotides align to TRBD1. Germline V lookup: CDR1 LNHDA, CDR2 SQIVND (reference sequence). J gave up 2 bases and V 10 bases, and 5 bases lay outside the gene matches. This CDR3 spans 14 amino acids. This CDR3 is CATKDRGGNQPQHF. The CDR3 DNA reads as TGTGCCACCAAGGACAGGGGGGGCAATCAGCCCCAGCATTTT.

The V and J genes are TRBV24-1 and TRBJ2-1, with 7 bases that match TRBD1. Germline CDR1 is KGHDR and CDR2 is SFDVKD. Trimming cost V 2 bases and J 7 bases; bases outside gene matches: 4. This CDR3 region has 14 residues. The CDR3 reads CATSDSGQNNEQFF. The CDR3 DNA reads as TGTGCCACCAGTGATTCGGGACAGAATAATGAGCAGTTCTTC.

The CDR3 DNA reads as TGCGCCAGCGGGACAGCTATGAACACTGAAGCTTTCTTT. It is translated as CASGTAMNTEAFF. V gene TRBV5-1 combines with J gene TRBJ1-1; 7 nucleotides match TRBD1. V shed 7 bases, J shed 0 bases, and the junction held 3 bases outside the gene matches. The CDR3 consists of 13 residues. Germline loops: CDR1 SGHRS, CDR2 YFSETQ.

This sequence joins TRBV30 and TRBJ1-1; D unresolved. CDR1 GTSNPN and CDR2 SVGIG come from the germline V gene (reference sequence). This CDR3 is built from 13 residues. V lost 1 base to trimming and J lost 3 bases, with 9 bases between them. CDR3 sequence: CAWSEQLYTEAFF. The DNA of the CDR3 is TGTGCCTGGAGTGAACAATTGTACACTGAAGCTTTCTTT. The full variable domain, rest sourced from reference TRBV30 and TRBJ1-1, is SQTIHQWPATLVQPVGSPLSLECTVEGTSNPNLYWYRQAAGRGLQLLFYSVGIGQISSEVPQNLSASRPQDRQFILSSKKLLLSDSGFYLCAWSEQLYTEAFFGQGTRLTVV.

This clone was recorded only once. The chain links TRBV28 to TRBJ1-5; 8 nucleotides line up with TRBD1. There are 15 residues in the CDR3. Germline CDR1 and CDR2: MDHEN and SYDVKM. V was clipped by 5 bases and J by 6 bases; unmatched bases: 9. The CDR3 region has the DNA TGTGCCAGCAGTCTATCGACAGGGGTAGGTCAGCCCCAGCATTTT. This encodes CASSLSTGVGQPQHF.

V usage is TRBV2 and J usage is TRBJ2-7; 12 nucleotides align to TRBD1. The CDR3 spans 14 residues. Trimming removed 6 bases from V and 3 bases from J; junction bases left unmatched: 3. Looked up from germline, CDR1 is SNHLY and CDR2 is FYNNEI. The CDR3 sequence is CASRGTGGFYEQYF. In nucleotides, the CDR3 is TGTGCCAGCAGGGGGACAGGGGGCTTCTACGAGCAGTACTTC.

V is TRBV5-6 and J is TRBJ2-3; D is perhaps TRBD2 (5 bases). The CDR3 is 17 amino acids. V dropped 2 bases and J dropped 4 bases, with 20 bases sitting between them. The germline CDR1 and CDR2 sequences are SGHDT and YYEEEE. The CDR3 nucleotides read TGTGCCAGCAGCTTAAGTCGGGGTAAGATAGGACCAGATACGCAGTATTTT. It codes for CASSLSRGKIGPDTQYF.

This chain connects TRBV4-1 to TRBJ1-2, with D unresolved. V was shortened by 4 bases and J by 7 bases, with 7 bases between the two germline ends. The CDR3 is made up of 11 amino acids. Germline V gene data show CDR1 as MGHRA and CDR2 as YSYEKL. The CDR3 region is CASSRSGGYTF. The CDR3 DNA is TGCGCCAGCAGCCGGTCCGGTGGCTACACCTTC.

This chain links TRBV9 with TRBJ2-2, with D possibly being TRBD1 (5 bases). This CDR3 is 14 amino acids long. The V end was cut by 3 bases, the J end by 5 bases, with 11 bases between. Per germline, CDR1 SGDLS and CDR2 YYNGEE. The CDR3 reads CASSEGPWTGELFF. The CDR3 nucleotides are TGTGCCAGCAGCGAGGGGCCATGGACCGGGGAGCTGTTTTTT.

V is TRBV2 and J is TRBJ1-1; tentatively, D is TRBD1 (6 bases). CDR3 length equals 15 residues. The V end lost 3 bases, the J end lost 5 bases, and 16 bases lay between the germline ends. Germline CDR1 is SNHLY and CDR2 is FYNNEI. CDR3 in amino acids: CASSEGARGGTEAFF. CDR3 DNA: TGTGCCAGCAGTGAGGGCGCCAGGGGAGGGACTGAAGCTTTCTTT.

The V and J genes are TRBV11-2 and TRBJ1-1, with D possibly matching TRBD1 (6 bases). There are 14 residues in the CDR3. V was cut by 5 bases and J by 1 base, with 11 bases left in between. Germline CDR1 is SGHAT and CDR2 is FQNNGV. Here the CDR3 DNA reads TGTGCCAGCAGCCTCGGACAGACGAACACTGAAGCTTTCTTT. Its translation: CASSLGQTNTEAFF.

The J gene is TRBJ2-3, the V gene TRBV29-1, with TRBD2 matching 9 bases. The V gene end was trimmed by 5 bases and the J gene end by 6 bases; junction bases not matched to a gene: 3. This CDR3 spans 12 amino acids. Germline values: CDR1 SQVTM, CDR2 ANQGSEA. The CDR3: CSVPGLADTQYF. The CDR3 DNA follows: TGCAGCGTTCCTGGACTAGCGGATACGCAGTATTTT.

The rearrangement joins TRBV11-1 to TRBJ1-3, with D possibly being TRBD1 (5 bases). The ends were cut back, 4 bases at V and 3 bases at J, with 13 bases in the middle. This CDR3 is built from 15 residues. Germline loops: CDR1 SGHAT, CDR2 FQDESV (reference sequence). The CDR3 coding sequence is TGTGCCAGCAGCTGGGGCGCCGGACGTGGAAACACCATATATTTT. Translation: CASSWGAGRGNTIYF. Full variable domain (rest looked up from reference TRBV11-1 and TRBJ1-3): EAEVAQSPRYKITEKSQAVAFWCDPISGHATLYWYRQILGQGPELLVQFQDESVVDDSQLPKDRFSAERLKGVDSTLKIQPAELGDSAMYLCASSWGAGRGNTIYFGEGSWLTVV.

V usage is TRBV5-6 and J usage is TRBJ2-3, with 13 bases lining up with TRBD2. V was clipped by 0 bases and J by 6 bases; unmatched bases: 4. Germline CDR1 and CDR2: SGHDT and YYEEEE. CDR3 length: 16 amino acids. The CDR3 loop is CASSLELAGGLDTQYF. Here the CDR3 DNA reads TGTGCCAGCAGCTTGGAACTAGCGGGGGGGCTGGATACGCAGTATTTT.

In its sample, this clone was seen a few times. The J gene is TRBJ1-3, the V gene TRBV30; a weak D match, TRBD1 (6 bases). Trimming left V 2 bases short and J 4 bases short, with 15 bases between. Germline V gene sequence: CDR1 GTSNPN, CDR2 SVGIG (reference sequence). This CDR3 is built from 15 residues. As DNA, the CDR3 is TGTGCCTGGAGTTCCTTAACAGGGCGCGGAAACACCATATATTTT. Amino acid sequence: CAWSSLTGRGNTIYF.

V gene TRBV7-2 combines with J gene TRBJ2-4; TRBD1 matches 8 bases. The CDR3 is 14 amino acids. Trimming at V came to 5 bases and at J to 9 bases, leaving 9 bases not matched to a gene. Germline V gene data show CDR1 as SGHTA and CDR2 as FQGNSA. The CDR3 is CASSRDRFRGIQYF. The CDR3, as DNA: TGTGCCAGCAGCCGGGACAGGTTTAGGGGCATTCAGTACTTC.

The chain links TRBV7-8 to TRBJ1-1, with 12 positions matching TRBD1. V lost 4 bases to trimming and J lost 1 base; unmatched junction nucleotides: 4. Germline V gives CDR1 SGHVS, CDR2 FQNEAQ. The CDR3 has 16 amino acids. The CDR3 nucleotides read TGTGCCAGCAGCTCCCGGGACAGGGGGCCGAACACTGAAGCTTTCTTT. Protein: CASSSRDRGPNTEAFF.

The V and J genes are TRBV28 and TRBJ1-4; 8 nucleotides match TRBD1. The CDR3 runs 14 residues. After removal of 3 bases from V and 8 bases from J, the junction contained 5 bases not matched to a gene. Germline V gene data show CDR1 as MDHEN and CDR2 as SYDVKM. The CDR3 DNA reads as TGTGCCAGCAGTTTCCAGGGGGCGCGGGAAAAACTGTTTTTT. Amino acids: CASSFQGAREKLFF.